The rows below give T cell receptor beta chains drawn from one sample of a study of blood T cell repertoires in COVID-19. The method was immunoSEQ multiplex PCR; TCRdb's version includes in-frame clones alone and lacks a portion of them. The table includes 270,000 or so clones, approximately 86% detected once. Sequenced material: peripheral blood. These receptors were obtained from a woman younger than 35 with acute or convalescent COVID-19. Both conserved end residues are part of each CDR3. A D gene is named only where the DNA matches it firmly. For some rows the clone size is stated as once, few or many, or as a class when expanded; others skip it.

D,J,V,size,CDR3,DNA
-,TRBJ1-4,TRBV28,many,CASSSMVWEGSTNEKLFF,TGTGCCAGCAGTTCGATGGTGTGGGAGGGATCAACTAATGAAAAACTGTTTTTT
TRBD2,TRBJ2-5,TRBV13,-,CASRRLAGEETQYF,TGTGCCAGCAGGAGACTAGCGGGAGAGGAGACCCAGTACTTC
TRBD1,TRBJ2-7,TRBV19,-,CASTKTGGMRAPYEQYF,TGTGCCAGTACCAAGACAGGGGGGATGCGAGCCCCCTACGAGCAGTACTTC
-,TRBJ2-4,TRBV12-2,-,CASRLSTSGSSLPWLIQYF,TGTGCAAGTCGCTTATCGACTAGCGGGAGTTCTCTCCCTTGGCTCATTCAGTACTTC
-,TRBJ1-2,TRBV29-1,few,CSTLDRFGFGYTF,TGCAGCACCTTAGACAGGTTCGGGTTTGGCTACACCTTC
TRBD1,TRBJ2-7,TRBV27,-,CASSPGTGPYEQYF,TGTGCCAGCAGTCCCGGGACAGGGCCCTACGAGCAGTACTTC
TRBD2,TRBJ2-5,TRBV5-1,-,CASSIGLAEQETQYF,TGCGCCAGCAGCATAGGACTAGCGGAGCAAGAGACCCAGTACTTC
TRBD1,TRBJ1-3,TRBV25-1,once,CASSDSTGAPRDTIYF,TGTGCCAGCAGTGATTCGACAGGGGCGCCTCGGGACACCATATATTTT
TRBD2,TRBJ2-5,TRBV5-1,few,CASSPLEAGLQETQYF,TGCGCCAGCAGCCCACTGGAAGCGGGATTACAAGAGACCCAGTACTTC
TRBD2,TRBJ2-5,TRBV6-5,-,CASSYQGLAGGETQYF,TGTGCCAGCAGTTACCAGGGACTAGCGGGCGGGGAGACCCAGTACTTC
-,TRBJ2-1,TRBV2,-,CASASTESSYNEQFF,TGTGCCAGCGCCTCGACAGAGTCCTCCTACAATGAGCAGTTCTTC
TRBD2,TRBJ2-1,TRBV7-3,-,CASSLKRRETSEDNEQFF,TGTGCCAGCAGCTTAAAACGGCGAGAGACTAGCGAGGACAATGAGCAGTTCTTC
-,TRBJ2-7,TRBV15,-,CATSRGRGFYEQYF,TGTGCCACCAGCAGAGGCAGGGGATTCTACGAGCAGTACTTC
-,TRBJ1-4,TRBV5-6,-,CASSLVQGEKLFF,TGTGCCAGCAGCTTGGTGCAGGGTGAAAAACTGTTTTTT
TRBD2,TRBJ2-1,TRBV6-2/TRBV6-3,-,CASSYSRTSGNEQFF,TGTGCCAGCAGTTACTCGAGGACTAGCGGGAATGAGCAGTTCTTC
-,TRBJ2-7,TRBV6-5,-,CASMWGVSGEQYF,TGTGCCAGCATGTGGGGGGTATCGGGCGAGCAGTACTTC
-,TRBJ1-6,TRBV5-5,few,CASSLEGTYNSPLHF,TGTGCCAGCAGCTTGGAGGGGACCTATAATTCACCCCTCCACTTT
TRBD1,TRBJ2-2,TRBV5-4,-,CASSPRTGIVTGELFF,TGTGCCAGCAGCCCAAGGACAGGGATAGTGACCGGGGAGCTGTTTTTT
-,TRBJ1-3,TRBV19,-,CASSIDNTRSGNTIYF,TGTGCCAGTAGTATAGATAATACACGCTCTGGAAACACCATATATTTT
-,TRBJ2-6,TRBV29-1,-,CSGLTGLGANVLTF,TGCAGCGGCCTAACAGGGCTTGGGGCCAACGTCCTGACTTTC
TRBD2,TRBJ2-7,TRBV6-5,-,CASSPSWGGLGEQYF,TGTGCCAGCAGTCCGTCGTGGGGGGGTCTCGGCGAGCAGTACTTC
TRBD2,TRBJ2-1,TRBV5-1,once,CASSTTSGSPHEQFF,TGCGCCAGCAGCACAACTAGCGGGTCCCCACATGAGCAGTTCTTC
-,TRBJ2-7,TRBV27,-,CASSQYPAYEQYF,TGTGCCAGCAGTCAATACCCAGCCTACGAGCAGTACTTC
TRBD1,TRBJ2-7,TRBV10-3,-,CAISEGDRGGSYEQYF,TGTGCCATCAGTGAGGGGGACAGGGGAGGCTCCTACGAGCAGTACTTC
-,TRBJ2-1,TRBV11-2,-,CASSSRGGFGNHNEQFF,TGTGCCAGCAGTTCCAGGGGAGGGTTTGGGAATCACAATGAGCAGTTCTTC
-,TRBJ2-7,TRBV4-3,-,CASSLDSGYEQYF,TGCGCCAGCAGCCTGGATAGCGGCTACGAGCAGTACTTC
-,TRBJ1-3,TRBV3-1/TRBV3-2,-,CASSQGAHGNTIYF,TGTGCCAGCAGCCAGGGGGCGCACGGAAACACCATATATTTT
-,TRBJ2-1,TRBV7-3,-,CASGSGGSSYNEQFF,TGTGCCTCAGGGAGTGGGGGGAGCTCCTACAATGAGCAGTTCTTC
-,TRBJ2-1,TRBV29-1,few,CSVHTGYEQFF,TGCAGCGTACACACAGGATATGAGCAGTTCTTC
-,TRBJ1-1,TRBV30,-,CAWGTGLGTEAFF,TGTGCCTGGGGAACAGGGTTGGGCACTGAAGCTTTCTTT
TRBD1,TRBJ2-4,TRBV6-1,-,CASSEGDRGRGIQYF,TGTGCCAGCAGTGAAGGGGACAGGGGGCGCGGCATTCAGTACTTC
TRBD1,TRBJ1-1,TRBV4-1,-,CASSQPLDRDTEAFF,TGCGCCAGCAGCCAACCCCTCGACAGGGACACTGAAGCTTTCTTT
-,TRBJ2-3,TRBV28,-,CASSNSLNAADTQYF,TGTGCCAGCAGTAACTCCCTTAATGCGGCAGATACGCAGTATTTT
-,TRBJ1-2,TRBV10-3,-,CAISESGDYGYTF,TGTGCCATCAGTGAATCAGGGGACTATGGCTACACCTTC
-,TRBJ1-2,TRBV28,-,CASSITGHGYGYTF,TGTGCCAGCAGTATAACCGGACACGGCTATGGCTACACCTTC
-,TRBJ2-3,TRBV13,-,CASSLRRVTSTDTQYF,TGTGCCAGCAGCCTCCGACGGGTGACTAGCACAGATACGCAGTATTTT
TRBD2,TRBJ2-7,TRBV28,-,CASNPGGLAGVRLSYEQYF,TGTGCCAGCAACCCCGGTGGACTAGCGGGAGTTAGGCTCTCCTACGAGCAGTACTTC
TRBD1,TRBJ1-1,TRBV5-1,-,CASSTGQAIMNTEAFF,TGCGCCAGCAGCACGGGACAGGCGATCATGAACACTGAAGCTTTCTTT
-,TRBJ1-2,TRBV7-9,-,CASSLYSEETNYGYTF,TGTGCCAGCAGCTTATATTCGGAGGAGACTAACTATGGCTACACCTTC
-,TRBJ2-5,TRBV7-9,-,CASSLVRSQETQYF,TGTGCCAGCAGCTTAGTGAGGTCCCAAGAGACCCAGTACTTC
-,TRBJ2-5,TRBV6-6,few,CASSHPSGLPEGTQYF,TGTGCCAGCAGCCACCCGAGTGGGCTGCCGGAGGGGACCCAGTACTTC
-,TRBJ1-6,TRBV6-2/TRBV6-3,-,CASSYPQASYNSPLHF,TGTGCCAGCAGTTACCCGCAGGCATCCTATAATTCACCCCTCCACTTT
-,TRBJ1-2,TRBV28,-,CASSLRAKREGRYYGYTF,TGTGCCAGCAGTTTAAGGGCCAAACGAGAGGGTCGCTACTATGGCTACACCTTC
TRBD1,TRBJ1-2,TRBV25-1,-,CASSTPGQGTGGYTF,TGTGCCAGCAGTACCCCGGGACAGGGGACCGGAGGCTACACCTTC
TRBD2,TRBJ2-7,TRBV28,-,CASSLGSAGAHEQYF,TGTGCCAGCAGTTTAGGGTCCGCGGGAGCCCACGAGCAGTACTTC
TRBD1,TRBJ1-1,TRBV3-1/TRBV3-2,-,CASSPRTGKATEAFF,TGTGCCAGCAGCCCACGGACAGGGAAGGCGACTGAAGCTTTCTTT
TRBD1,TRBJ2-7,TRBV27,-,CASSSDRRYEQYF,TGTGCCAGCAGTTCGGACAGGCGGTACGAGCAGTACTTC
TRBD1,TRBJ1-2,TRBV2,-,CASSSGGAYGYTF,TGTGCCAGCAGCTCAGGGGGCGCGTATGGCTACACCTTC
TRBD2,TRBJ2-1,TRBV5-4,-,CASRTGGLAGNYNEQFF,TGTGCCAGCAGGACTGGGGGACTAGCGGGCAATTACAATGAGCAGTTCTTC
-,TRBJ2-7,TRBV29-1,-,CSVQGEPHEQYF,TGCAGCGTGCAGGGTGAGCCCCACGAGCAGTACTTC
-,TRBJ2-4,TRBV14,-,CASSPGGYGENIQYF,TGTGCCAGCAGCCCCGGCGGGTACGGGGAGAACATTCAGTACTTC
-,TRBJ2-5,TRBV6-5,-,CASSYMGAPDQETQYF,TGTGCCAGCAGTTACATGGGGGCGCCTGACCAAGAGACCCAGTACTTC
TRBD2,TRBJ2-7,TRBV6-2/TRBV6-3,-,CASSYGASGSQADEQYF,TGTGCCAGCAGTTACGGGGCTAGCGGGAGTCAGGCGGATGAGCAGTACTTC